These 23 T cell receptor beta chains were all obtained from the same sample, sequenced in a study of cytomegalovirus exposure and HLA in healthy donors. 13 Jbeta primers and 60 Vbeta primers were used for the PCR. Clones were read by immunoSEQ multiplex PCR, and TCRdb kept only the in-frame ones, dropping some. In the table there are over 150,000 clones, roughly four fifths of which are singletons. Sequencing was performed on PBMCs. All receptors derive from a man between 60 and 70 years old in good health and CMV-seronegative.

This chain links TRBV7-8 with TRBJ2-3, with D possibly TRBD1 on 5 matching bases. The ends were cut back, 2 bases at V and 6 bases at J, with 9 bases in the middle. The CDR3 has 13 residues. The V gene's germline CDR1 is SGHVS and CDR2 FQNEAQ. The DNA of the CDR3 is TGTGCCAGCAGCTTAAGACAGACCGATACGCAGTATTTT. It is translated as CASSLRQTDTQYF.

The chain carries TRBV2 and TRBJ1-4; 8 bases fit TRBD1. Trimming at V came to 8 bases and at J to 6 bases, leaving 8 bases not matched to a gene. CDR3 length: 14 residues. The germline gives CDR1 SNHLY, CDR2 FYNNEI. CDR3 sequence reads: CASQSPGQDEKLFF. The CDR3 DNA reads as TGTGCCAGCCAATCTCCGGGACAGGATGAAAAACTGTTTTTT.

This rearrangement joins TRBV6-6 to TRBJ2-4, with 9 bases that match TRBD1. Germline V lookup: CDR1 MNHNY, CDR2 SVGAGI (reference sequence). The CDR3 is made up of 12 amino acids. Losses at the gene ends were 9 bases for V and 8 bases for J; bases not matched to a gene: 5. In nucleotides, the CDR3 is TGTGCCAGTACAGGGGGCTCGTACATTCAGTACTTC. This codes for CASTGGSYIQYF.

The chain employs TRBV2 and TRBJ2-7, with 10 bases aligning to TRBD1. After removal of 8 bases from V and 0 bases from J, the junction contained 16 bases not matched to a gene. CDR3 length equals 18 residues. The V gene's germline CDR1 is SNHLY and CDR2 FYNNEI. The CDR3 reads CASGPRDRGQEISYEQYF. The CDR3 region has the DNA TGTGCCAGCGGCCCCCGGGACAGGGGTCAGGAGATCTCCTACGAGCAGTACTTC.

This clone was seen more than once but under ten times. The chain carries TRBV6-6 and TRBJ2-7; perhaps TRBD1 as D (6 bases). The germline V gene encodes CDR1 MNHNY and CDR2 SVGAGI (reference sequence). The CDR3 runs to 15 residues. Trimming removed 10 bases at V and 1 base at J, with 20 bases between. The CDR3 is CATQSDGTKSYEQYF. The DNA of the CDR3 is TGTGCCACTCAAAGCGACGGGACAAAATCCTACGAGCAGTACTTC.

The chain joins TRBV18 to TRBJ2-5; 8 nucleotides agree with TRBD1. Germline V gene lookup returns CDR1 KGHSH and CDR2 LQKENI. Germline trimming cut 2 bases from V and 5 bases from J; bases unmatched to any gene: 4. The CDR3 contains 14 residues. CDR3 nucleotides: TGTGCCAGCTCACCAGCAGGGGGCGCCGAGACCCAGTACTTC. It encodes CASSPAGGAETQYF.

CDR3 DNA: TGTGCCTGGACCGGAGGCCCTGGGCGCGGGGGACCTGAAGCTTTCTTT. The encoded protein is CAWTGGPGRGGPEAFF. This chain uses TRBV30 with TRBJ1-1; weak D call: TRBD1 (5 bases). The CDR3 length is 16 residues. In germline, CDR1 is GTSNPN, CDR2 SVGIG (reference sequence). The V end lost 4 bases, the J end lost 6 bases, and 24 bases lay between the germline ends.

CDR3 sequence reads: CASSSARTGEGYEQYF. The DNA of the CDR3 is TGTGCCAGCAGCTCCGCCCGGACAGGGGAGGGCTACGAGCAGTACTTC. The chain combines TRBV11-2 with TRBJ2-7; 9 nucleotides line up with TRBD1. V shed 4 bases, J shed 3 bases, and the junction held 10 bases outside the gene matches. CDR1 is SGHAT and CDR2 is FQNNGV in the germline V gene. The CDR3 contains 16 residues.

CDR3 region: CASSVWIGTSGVNEQFF. The CDR3 DNA reads TGTGCCAGCAGCGTTTGGATCGGGACTAGCGGAGTAAATGAGCAGTTCTTC. The rearrangement links TRBV9 to TRBJ2-1; 11 bases fit TRBD2. The germline CDR1 and CDR2 sequences are SGDLS and YYNGEE. This CDR3 comprises 17 residues. The V and J ends lost 2 bases and 7 bases, in that order; junction bases with no gene match: 11.

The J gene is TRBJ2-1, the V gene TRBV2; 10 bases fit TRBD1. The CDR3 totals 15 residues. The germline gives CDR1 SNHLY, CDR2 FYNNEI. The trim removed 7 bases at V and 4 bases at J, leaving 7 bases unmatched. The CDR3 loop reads CASTRGQGLYNEQFF. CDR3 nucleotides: TGTGCCAGCACCCGGGGACAGGGGTTATACAATGAGCAGTTCTTC.

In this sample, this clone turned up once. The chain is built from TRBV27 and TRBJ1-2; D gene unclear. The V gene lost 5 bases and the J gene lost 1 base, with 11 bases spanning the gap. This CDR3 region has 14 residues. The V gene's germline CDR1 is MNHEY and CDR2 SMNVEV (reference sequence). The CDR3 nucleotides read TGTGCCAGCAGTACAGAACAGAGTAACTATGGCTACACCTTC. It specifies CASSTEQSNYGYTF.

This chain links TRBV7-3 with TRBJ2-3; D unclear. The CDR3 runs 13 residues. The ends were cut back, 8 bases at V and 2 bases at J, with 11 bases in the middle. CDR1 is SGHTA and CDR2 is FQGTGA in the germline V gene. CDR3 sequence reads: CASAEQPTDTQYF. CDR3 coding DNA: TGTGCCAGCGCCGAGCAACCCACAGATACGCAGTATTTT.

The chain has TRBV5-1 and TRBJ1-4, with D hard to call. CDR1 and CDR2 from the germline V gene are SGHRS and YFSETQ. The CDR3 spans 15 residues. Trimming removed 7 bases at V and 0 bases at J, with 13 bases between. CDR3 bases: TGCGCCAGCTCTCCGGTCTTTGCAACTAATGAAAAACTGTTTTTT. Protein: CASSPVFATNEKLFF.

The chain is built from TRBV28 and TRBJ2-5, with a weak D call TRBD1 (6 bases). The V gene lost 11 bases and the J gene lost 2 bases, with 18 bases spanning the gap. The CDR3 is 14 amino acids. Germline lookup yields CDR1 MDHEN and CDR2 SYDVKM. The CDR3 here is CAAVAGERQETQYF. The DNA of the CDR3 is TGTGCCGCGGTGGCAGGGGAGAGGCAAGAGACCCAGTACTTC. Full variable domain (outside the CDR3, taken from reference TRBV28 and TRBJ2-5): DVKVTQSSRYLVKRTGEKVFLECVQDMDHENMFWYRQDPGLGLRLIYFSYDVKMKEKGDIPEGYSVSREKKERFSLILESASTNQTSMYLCAAVAGERQETQYFGPGTRLLVL.

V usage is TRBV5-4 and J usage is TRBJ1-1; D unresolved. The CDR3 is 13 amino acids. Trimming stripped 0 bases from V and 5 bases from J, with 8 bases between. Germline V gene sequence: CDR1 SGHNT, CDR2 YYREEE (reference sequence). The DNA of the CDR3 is TGTGCCAGCAGCTTGGAAGGGAGGACTGAAGCTTTCTTT. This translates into CASSLEGRTEAFF.

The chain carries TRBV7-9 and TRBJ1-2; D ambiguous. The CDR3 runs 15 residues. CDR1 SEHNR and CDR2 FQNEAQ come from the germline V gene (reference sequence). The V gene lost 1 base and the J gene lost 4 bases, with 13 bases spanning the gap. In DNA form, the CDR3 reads TGTGCCAGCAGCTTAGGTGGTTCCCAGATCTATGGCTACACCTTC. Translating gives CASSLGGSQIYGYTF.

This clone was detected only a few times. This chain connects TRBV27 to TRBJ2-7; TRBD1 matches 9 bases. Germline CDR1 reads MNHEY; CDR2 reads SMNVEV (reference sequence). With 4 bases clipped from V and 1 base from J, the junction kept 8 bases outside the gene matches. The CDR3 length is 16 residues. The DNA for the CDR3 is TGTGCCAGCAGTTCCCGCTCCGGGACAGGGTCCTACGAGCAGTACTTC. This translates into CASSSRSGTGSYEQYF.

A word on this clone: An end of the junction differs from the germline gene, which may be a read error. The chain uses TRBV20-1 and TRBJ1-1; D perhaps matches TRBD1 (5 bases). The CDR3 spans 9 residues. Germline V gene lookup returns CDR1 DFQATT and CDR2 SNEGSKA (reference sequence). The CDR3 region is CSASGGDRF. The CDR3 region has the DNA TGCAGTGCTAGCGGGGGGGACCGGTTT.

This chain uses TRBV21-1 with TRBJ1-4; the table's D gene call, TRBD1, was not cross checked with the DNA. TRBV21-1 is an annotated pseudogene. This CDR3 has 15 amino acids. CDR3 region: CASSPAGTGNEKLFF. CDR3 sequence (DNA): TGTGCCAGCAGCCCCGCGGGGACAGGTAATGAAAAACTGTTTTTT.

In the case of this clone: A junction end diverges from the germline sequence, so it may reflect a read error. The CDR3 DNA is TGTGCCAGCAGCTTGGTTGCGGGGCATAGCGCCATTTTT. This codes for CASSLVAGHSAIF. The gene calls are TRBV5-8 and TRBJ2-3; a weak D match, TRBD2 (6 bases). The V gene's germline CDR1 is SGHTS and CDR2 YDEGEE. This CDR3 spans 13 amino acids.

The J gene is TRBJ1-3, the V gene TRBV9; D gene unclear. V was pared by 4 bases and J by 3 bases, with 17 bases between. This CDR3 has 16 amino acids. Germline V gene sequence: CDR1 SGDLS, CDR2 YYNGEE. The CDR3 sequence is CASSPSAGEFGNTIYF. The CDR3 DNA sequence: TGTGCCAGCAGCCCCTCTGCCGGGGAATTTGGAAACACCATATATTTT.

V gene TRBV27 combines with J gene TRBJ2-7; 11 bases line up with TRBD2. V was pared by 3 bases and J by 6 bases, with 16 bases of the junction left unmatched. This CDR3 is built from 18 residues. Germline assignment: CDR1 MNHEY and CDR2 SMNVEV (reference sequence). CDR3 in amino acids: CASSFENPALAGVGEQYF. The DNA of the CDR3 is TGTGCCAGCAGTTTCGAAAACCCGGCACTAGCGGGAGTCGGCGAGCAGTACTTC.

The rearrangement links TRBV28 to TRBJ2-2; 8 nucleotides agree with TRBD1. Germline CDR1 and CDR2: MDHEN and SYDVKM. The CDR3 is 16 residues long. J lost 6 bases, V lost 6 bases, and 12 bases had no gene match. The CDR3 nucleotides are TGTGCCAGCAGCAAAAGTTGGACAGGGTTGGCCGGGGAGCTGTTTTTT. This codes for CASSKSWTGLAGELFF. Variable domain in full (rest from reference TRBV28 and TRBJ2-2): DVKVTQSSRYLVKRTGEKVFLECVQDMDHENMFWYRQDPGLGLRLIYFSYDVKMKEKGDIPEGYSVSREKKERFSLILESASTNQTSMYLCASSKSWTGLAGELFFGEGSRLTVL.